This T cell receptor (beta chain) comes out of a study of post-analysis software for immune sequencing data. Turning to the study itself: Multiple sclerosis in the patients followed relapsing-remitting, secondary progressive and progressive-relapsing courses.

Overall study results and limits: Multiple sclerosis patients showed significantly lower normalized Chao1 diversity than controls did. F-measure co-clustering was strong for batch-matched samples. Four to six TRBV segments appeared more often in patients than in controls, and TRBV5-6, TRBV5-1 and TRBV20-1 were among these.

The CDR3 consists of 16 residues. V was shortened by 4 bases and J by 5 bases, with 21 bases between the two germline ends. Germline V gene sequence: CDR1 SGHTS, CDR2 YDEGEE. Researchers reported that TCR beta cDNA libraries carried unique molecular identifiers. Hundreds of thousands of cDNA molecules were obtained from approximately 0.91 to 9.4 million T cells. MiXCR was run by TCRdb on the PCR reads, yielding one entry per CDR3 protein. Of about 820,000 distinct CDR3 sequences listed, roughly 50% are singletons. Worth noting for this clonotype: Antigen specificity is unknown.

Sequenced: blood. The J gene is TRBJ1-1, the V gene TRBV5-8; D is perhaps TRBD1 (6 bases). The sequence derives from a girl between 10 and 17 years old with multiple sclerosis. The CDR3, as DNA: TGTGCCAGCAGCCAACTCTTACAGGGTCTGGGGACTGAAGCTTTCTTT. This codes for CASSQLLQGLGTEAFF.